This T cell receptor (beta chain) is drawn from a study of control samples from healthy donors and cancer patients (dated by TCRdb to the early 2020s). The CDR3 starts with the cysteine, ends with the phenylalanine, and has 16 residues. CDR3 DNA only is kept here, 48 bases in frame from base 1. V is clipped by 4 bases and J by 2 bases, and the sequence between their germline boundaries is 17 bases long. The germline V gene supplies CDR1 SGHDT and CDR2 YYEEEE. Worth noting for this clone: This clone's antigen is unknown. No per-base quality is available; no much larger clone lies one base away.

The library was prepared using the immunoSEQ multiplex PCR assay. The source is immuneACCESS, and TCRdb retained only in-frame sequences with V and J called. Part of the clones is not carried over; for the studies checked, unresolved V genes explain less than half of this, and the remainder is unexplained. The sample yields 200,000 to 250,000 clones; about 94% were counted once. Of the sample, 1.5% falls within the top ten clones. Here the chain combines TRBV5-6 and TRBJ2-3; tentative D gene TRBD1, with 6 bases matching. This TCR derives from a man over 45 in good health. The source material was blood. The bases read TGTGCCAGCAGCAGCCCCTACAGGGCCAACACAGATACGCAGTATTTT. Its coded protein is CASSSPYRANTDTQYF.